The text below deals with one T cell receptor beta chain. CDR1 is SNHLY and CDR2 is FYNNEI in the germline V gene. This CDR3 is built from 11 residues. Trimming shortened V by 1 base and J by 6 bases, and 3 bases separated the two germline ends. The entry originates in a study of cytomegalovirus exposure and HLA in healthy donors. The primer mix had 60 Vbeta and 13 Jbeta primers. Generated by immunoSEQ multiplex PCR, the TCRdb table keeps only in-frame clones and is missing some. The sample records about 180,000 clones, 80% being singletons. The sequence derives from a man between 40 and 49 years old in good health and CMV-seronegative. The source material was PBMCs. The chain recombines TRBV2 with TRBJ1-1; D gene uncertain. CDR3 DNA: TGTGCCAGCAGTGAAGTCGCTGAAGCTTTCTTT. Translated: CASSEVAEAFF.